These T cell receptor beta chains were read from a single sample in a study of control samples from healthy donors and cancer patients. TCRdb's table, derived via immunoSEQ multiplex PCR, lists solely in-frame clones and lacks some. In the table there are about 120,000 clones, roughly 90% of which are singletons. Sequencing used blood. These receptor sequences come from a woman aged 18 to 35 in good health. Each CDR3 is given with its conserved first and last residue. Fields, in order: D gene, clone size, V gene, J gene, CDR3 DNA, CDR3 protein. D genes are given only for firm matches. Clone size is not always given. Where it is, it says once, few, many or a class for expanded clones.

D gene: .
clone size: .
V gene: TRBV11-2
J gene: TRBJ2-6
CDR3 DNA: TGTGCCAGCAGCTTGGGACGGAACTCTGGGGCCAACGTCCTGACTTTC
CDR3 protein: CASSLGRNSGANVLTF

D gene: .
clone size: .
V gene: TRBV11-2
J gene: TRBJ2-7
CDR3 DNA: TGTGCCAGCAGTAAGCGGGTCCGCCCCTACGAGCAGTACTTC
CDR3 protein: CASSKRVRPYEQYF

D gene: .
clone size: once
V gene: TRBV7-2
J gene: TRBJ2-2
CDR3 DNA: TGTGCCAGCAGCCTGCTCGGGCAGGGGAACACCGGGGAGCTGTTTTTT
CDR3 protein: CASSLLGQGNTGELFF

D gene: .
clone size: .
V gene: TRBV5-1
J gene: TRBJ1-1
CDR3 DNA: TGCGCCAGCAGCTCCTCATCCGGGGAGATAAACACTGAAGCTTTCTTT
CDR3 protein: CASSSSSGEINTEAFF

D gene: .
clone size: once
V gene: TRBV2
J gene: TRBJ1-5
CDR3 DNA: TGTGCCAGCAAAATTGGGGATTATAGCAATCAGCCCCAGCATTTT
CDR3 protein: CASKIGDYSNQPQHF

D gene: .
clone size: .
V gene: TRBV2
J gene: TRBJ1-1
CDR3 DNA: TGTGCCAGTAAGAAGAGTAGCGGACAAGTTGAAGCTTTCTTT
CDR3 protein: CASKKSSGQVEAFF

D gene: .
clone size: .
V gene: TRBV3-1/TRBV3-2
J gene: TRBJ2-2
CDR3 DNA: TGTGCCAGCAGCCGGAGCAGATTCACCGGGGAGCTGTTTTTT
CDR3 protein: CASSRSRFTGELFF

D gene: TRBD1
clone size: .
V gene: TRBV6-6
J gene: TRBJ2-7
CDR3 DNA: TGTGCCAGCAGCCGCCGGACAGGGGGCGCTTCCTACGAGCAGTACTTC
CDR3 protein: CASSRRTGGASYEQYF

D gene: .
clone size: .
V gene: TRBV2
J gene: TRBJ2-5
CDR3 DNA: TGTGCCAGCAGTGAAGACAGGATGAAGACCCAGTACTTC
CDR3 protein: CASSEDRMKTQYF

D gene: TRBD2
clone size: .
V gene: TRBV4-1
J gene: TRBJ2-2
CDR3 DNA: TGCGCCACCGGACTAGCGGGGGGAGGAGGGACCGGGGAGCTGTTTTTT
CDR3 protein: CATGLAGGGGTGELFF

D gene: .
clone size: .
V gene: TRBV28
J gene: TRBJ1-5
CDR3 DNA: TGTGCCAGCAGTTTATTCACAGAAGGGAGTCAGCCCCAGCATTTT
CDR3 protein: CASSLFTEGSQPQHF

D gene: .
clone size: once
V gene: TRBV3-1/TRBV3-2
J gene: TRBJ1-4
CDR3 DNA: TGTGCCAGCAGCGCCACGTTGACGGATGAAAAACTGTTTTTT
CDR3 protein: CASSATLTDEKLFF

D gene: .
clone size: .
V gene: TRBV7-3
J gene: TRBJ2-2
CDR3 DNA: TGTGCCAGCAGCTTCAGGACCGGGGAGCTGTTTTTT
CDR3 protein: CASSFRTGELFF

D gene: .
clone size: .
V gene: TRBV20-1
J gene: TRBJ2-5
CDR3 DNA: TGCAGTGGGGGCAGACAAGAGACCCAGTACTTC
CDR3 protein: CSGGRQETQYF

D gene: .
clone size: .
V gene: TRBV21-1
J gene: TRBJ1-5
CDR3 DNA: TGTGCCAGCAGCAAAGAAGATCAGCCCCAGCATTTT
CDR3 protein: CASSKEDQPQHF

D gene: .
clone size: .
V gene: TRBV6-5
J gene: TRBJ2-3
CDR3 DNA: TGTGCCAGCAAAGGCCGGATTAGCGGCACAGATACGCAGTATTTT
CDR3 protein: CASKGRISGTDTQYF